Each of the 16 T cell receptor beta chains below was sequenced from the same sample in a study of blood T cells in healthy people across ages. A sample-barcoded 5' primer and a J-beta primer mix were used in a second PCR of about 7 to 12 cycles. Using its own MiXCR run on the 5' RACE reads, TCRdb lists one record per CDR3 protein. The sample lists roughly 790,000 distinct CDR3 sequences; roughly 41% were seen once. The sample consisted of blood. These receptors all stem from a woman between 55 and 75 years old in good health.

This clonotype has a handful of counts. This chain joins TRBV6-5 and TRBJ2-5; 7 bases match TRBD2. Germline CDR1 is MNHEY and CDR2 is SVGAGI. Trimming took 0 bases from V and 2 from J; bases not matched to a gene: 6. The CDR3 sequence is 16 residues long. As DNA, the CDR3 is TGTGCCAGCAGTTACTCGGTTAGCGGGCTGCAAGAGACCCAGTACTTC. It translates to CASSYSVSGLQETQYF.

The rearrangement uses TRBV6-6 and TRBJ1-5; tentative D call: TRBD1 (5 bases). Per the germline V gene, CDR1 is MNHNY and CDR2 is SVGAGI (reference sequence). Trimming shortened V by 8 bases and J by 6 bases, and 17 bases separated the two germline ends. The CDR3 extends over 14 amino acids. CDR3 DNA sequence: TGTGCCAGCCGATTGGGAGGGGATGGTCAGCCCCAGCATTTT. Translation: CASRLGGDGQPQHF.

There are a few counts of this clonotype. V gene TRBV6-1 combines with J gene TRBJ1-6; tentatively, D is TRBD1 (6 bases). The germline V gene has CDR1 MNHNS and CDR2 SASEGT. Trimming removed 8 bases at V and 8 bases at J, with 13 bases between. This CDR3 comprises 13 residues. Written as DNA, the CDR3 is TGTGCCAGCGGAATAGCAGGGGATTCACCCCTCCACTTT. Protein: CASGIAGDSPLHF.

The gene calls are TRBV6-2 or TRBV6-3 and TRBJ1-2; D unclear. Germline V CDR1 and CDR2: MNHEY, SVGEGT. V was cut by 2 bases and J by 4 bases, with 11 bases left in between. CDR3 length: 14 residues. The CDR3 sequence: CASSYGIAGYGYTF. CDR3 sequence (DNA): TGTGCCAGCAGTTACGGGATAGCGGGCTATGGCTACACCTTC.

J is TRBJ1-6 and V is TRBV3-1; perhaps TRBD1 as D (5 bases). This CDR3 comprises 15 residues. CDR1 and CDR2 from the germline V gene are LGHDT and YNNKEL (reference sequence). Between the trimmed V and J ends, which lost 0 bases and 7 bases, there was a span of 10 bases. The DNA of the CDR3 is TGTGCCAGCAGCCAAGAAGGGCAGGGCAATTCACCCCTCCACTTT. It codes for CASSQEGQGNSPLHF.

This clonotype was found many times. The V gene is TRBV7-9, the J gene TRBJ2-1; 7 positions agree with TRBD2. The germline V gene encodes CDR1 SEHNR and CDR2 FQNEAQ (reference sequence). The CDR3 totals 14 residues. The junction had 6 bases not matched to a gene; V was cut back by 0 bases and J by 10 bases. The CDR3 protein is CASSLAGTNVEQFF. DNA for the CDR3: TGTGCCAGCAGCTTAGCAGGGACTAACGTCGAGCAGTTCTTC.

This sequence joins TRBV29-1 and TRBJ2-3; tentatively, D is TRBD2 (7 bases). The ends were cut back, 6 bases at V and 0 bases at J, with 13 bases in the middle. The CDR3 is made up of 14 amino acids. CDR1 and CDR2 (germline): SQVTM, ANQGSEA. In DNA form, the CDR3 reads TGCAGCGTGGTTGGGGGGGGCAGCACAGATACGCAGTATTTT. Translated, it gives CSVVGGGSTDTQYF.

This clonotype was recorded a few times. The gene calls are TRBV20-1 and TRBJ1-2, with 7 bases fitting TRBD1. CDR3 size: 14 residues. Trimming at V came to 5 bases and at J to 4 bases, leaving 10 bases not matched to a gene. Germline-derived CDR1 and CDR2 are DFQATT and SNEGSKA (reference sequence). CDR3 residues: CSAGGGQRPYGYTF. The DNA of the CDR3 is TGCAGTGCTGGGGGGGGACAGCGGCCCTATGGCTACACCTTC.

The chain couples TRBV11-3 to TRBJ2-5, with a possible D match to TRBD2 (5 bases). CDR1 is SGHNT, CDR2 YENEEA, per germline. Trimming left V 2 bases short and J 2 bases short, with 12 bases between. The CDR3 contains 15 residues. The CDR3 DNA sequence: TGTGCCAGCAGCTTAAGCCGAGCGGAGCAAGAGACCCAGTACTTC. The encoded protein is CASSLSRAEQETQYF.

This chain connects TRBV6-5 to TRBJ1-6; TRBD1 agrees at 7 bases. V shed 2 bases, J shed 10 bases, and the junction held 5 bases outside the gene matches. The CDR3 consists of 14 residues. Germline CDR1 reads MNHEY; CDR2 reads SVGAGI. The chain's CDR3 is CASSYQGVGSPLHF. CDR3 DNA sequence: TGTGCCAGCAGTTACCAGGGGGTCGGGTCACCCCTCCACTTT.

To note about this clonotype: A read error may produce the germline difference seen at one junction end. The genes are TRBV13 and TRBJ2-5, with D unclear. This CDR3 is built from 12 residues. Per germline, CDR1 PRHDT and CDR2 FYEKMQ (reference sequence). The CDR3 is CASSSLEETRYF. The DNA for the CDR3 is TGTGCCAGCAGCAGTTTAGAAGAGACCCGGTACTTC.

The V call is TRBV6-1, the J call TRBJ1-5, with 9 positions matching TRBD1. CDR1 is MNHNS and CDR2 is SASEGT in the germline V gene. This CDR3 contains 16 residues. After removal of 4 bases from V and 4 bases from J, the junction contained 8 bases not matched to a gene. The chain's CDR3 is CASSASQGAINQPQHF. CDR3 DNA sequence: TGTGCCAGCAGTGCATCACAGGGGGCTATAAATCAGCCCCAGCATTTT.

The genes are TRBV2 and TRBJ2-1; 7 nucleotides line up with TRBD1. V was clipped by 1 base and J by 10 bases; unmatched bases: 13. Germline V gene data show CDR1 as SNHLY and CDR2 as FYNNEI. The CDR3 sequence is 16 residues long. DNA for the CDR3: TGTGCCAGCAGTGAAGGTTTGAGGGGGCGCTTCTACGAGCAGTTCTTC. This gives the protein CASSEGLRGRFYEQFF.

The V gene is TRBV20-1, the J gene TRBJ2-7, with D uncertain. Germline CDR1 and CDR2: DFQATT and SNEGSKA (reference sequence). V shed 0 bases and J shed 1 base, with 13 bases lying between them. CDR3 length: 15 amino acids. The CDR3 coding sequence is TGCAGTGCTAGAGATGGGGTGGGGTCTTCCTACGAGCAGTACTTC. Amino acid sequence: CSARDGVGSSYEQYF.

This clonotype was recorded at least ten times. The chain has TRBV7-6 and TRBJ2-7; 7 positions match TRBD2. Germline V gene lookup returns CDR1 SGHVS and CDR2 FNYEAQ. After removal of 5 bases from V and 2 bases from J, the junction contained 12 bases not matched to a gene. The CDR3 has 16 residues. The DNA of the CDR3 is TGTGCCAGCAGCCTTCCGCAGACTAGCCTCCCCTACGAGCAGTACTTC. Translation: CASSLPQTSLPYEQYF.

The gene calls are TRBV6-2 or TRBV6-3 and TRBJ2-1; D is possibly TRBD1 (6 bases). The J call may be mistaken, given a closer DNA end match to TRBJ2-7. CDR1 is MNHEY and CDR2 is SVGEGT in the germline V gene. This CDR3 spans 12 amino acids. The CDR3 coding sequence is TGTGCCAGCAAAAAAACAGGGTATGAGCAGTACTTC. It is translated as CASKKTGYEQYF.